These T cell receptor beta chains were read from a single sample in a study of blood T cells in healthy people across ages. One entry per CDR3 protein results from TCRdb running MiXCR on the 5' RACE reads. The sample holds roughly 800,000 distinct CDR3 sequences, over 45% seen once. The sample was blood. The receptors shown here come from a man younger than 40 in good health. CDR3s include the opening cysteine and the closing phenylalanine or tryptophan. The D gene is left open where the match is weak. Expanded clones are given a class, and other clones once, few, many or no size at all.

TRBD1 | TRBJ2-1 | . | TRBV5-1 | CASSSGGQGGEQFF | TGCGCCAGCAGCTCGGGGGGACAGGGAGGTGAGCAGTTCTTC
. | TRBJ2-4 | . | TRBV6-1 | CASSRGDRAKNIQYF | TGTGCCAGCAGTCGCGGGGACAGAGCCAAAAACATTCAGTACTTC
. | TRBJ2-7 | few | TRBV9 | CASSVGHQSTYEQYF | TGTGCCAGCAGCGTAGGACACCAATCAACCTACGAGCAGTACTTC
. | TRBJ2-1 | . | TRBV3-1 | CASSEPTGSKQFF | TGTGCCAGCAGCGAACCTACAGGGTCGAAGCAGTTCTTC
. | TRBJ1-2 | few | TRBV20-1 | CSARQGARGYTF | TGCAGTGCTAGGCAGGGCGCGCGGGGCTACACCTTC
. | TRBJ2-5 | . | TRBV7-2 | CASNLRWDDWYF | TGTGCCAGCAACTTACGTTGGGACGACTGGTACTTC
. | TRBJ2-7 | . | TRBV12-3/TRBV12-4 | CVSSSRRIPSYEQYF | TGTGTCAGCAGTTCAAGACGGATCCCCTCCTACGAGCAGTACTTC
TRBD1 | TRBJ1-1 | . | TRBV10-3 | CAIRNGQGDTEAFF | TGTGCCATCAGGAATGGACAGGGGGACACTGAAGCTTTCTTT
TRBD2 | TRBJ2-7 | . | TRBV6-2/TRBV6-3 | CASSDTGLVYEQYF | TGTGCCAGCAGTGATACCGGACTAGTGTACGAGCAGTACTTC
. | TRBJ1-2 | . | TRBV28 | CASSSLGVGNYGYTF | TGTGCCAGCAGTTCCCTGGGAGTCGGAAACTATGGCTACACCTTC
. | TRBJ2-7 | . | TRBV10-3 | CAITDRRGGSYEQYF | TGTGCCATCACCGATCGTAGGGGGGGGTCCTACGAGCAGTACTTC
. | TRBJ1-2 | . | TRBV28 | CASSLEGVGGYGYTF | TGTGCCAGCAGTTTAGAGGGGGTCGGAGGCTATGGCTACACCTTC
TRBD1 | TRBJ2-1 | . | TRBV7-3 | CATSLGGQGYEQFF | TGTGCCACCTCCTTGGGGGGACAGGGGTATGAGCAGTTCTTC
. | TRBJ1-1 | . | TRBV6-2/TRBV6-3 | CASSQTDGEAFF | TGTGCCAGCAGTCAGACCGACGGTGAAGCTTTCTTT
. | TRBJ2-1 | . | TRBV30 | CAMGEQFF | TGTGCCATGGGTGAGCAGTTCTTC
. | TRBJ2-5 | . | TRBV5-6 | CASSLVGTLIETQYF | TGTGCCAGCAGCCTCGTAGGGACCCTAATCGAGACCCAGTACTTC
. | TRBJ1-2 | once | TRBV7-8 | CASSFRNGYGYTF | TGTGCCAGCAGCTTTCGTAACGGCTATGGCTACACCTTC
. | TRBJ2-7 | . | TRBV28 | CASSFVEGLKYEQYF | TGTGCCAGCAGTTTCGTTGAGGGACTGAAATACGAGCAGTACTTC
TRBD1 | TRBJ1-6 | . | TRBV6-2/TRBV6-3 | CASSVRGQGWSPLHF | TGTGCCAGCAGTGTTCGGGGACAGGGGTGGTCACCCCTCCACTTT